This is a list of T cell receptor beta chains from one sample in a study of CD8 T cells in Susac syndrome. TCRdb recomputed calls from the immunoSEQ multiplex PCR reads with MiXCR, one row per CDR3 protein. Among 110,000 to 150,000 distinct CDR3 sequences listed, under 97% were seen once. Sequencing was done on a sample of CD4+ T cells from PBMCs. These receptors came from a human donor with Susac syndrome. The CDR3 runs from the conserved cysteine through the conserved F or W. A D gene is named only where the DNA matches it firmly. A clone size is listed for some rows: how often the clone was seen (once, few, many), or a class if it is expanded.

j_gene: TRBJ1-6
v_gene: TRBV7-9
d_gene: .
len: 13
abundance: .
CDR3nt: TGTGCCAGCAGCCTGGTAAGGGAGTCACCCCTCCACTTT
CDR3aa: CASSLVRESPLHF

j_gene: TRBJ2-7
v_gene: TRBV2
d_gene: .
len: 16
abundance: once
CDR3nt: TGTGCCAGCATATGGCCCGCACCGTTTCATGGCTACGAGCAGTACTTC
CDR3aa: CASIWPAPFHGYEQYF

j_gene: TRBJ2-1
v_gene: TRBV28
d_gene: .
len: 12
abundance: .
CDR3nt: TGTGCCAGCAGTCCTCTAAGCGGGGAGCAGTTCTTC
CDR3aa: CASSPLSGEQFF

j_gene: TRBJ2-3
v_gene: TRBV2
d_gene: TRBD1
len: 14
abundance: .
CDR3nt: TGTGCCAGCAGTGGACAGGGGGCAACAGATACGCAGTATTTT
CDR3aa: CASSGQGATDTQYF

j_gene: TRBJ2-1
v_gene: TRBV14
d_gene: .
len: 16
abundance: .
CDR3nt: TGTGCCAGCAGCCAAGACTGGGCGATTACCTACAATGAGCAGTTCTTC
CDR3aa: CASSQDWAITYNEQFF

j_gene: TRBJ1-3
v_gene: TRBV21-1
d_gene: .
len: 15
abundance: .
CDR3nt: TGTGCCAGCAGCATTCCGGGACAGCCTGGAAACACCATATATTTT
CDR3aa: CASSIPGQPGNTIYF

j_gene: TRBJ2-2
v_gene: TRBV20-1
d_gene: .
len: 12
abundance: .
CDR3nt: TGCAGTGCTACCAGGGGTGGCGGGGAGCTGTTTTTT
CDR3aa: CSATRGGGELFF

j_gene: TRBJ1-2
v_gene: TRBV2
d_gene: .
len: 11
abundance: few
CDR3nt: TGTGCCAGCAGTGAGAACTATGGCTACACCTTC
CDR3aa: CASSENYGYTF

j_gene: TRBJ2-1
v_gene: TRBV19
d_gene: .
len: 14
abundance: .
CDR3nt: TGTGCCAGTAGTATATGGGGCGGGATGAATGAGCAGTTCTTC
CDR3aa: CASSIWGGMNEQFF

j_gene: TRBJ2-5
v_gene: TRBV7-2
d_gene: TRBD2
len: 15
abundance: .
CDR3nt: TGTGCCAGCAGCTTAGCCTCCAGCGGGGCTGAGACCCAGTACTTC
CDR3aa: CASSLASSGAETQYF

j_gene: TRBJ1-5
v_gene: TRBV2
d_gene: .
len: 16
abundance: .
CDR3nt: TGTGCCAGCAGCCATAGGTTGAAGATTAGCAATCAGCCCCAGCATTTT
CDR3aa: CASSHRLKISNQPQHF

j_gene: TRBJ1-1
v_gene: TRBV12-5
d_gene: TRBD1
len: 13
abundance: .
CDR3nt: TGTGCTAGTGGCCCACAGGGGTTCGGTGAAGCTTTCTTT
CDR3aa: CASGPQGFGEAFF

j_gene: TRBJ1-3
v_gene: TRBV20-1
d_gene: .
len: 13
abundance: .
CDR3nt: TGCAGTGCTAGGGACAGCTCTGGAAACACCATATATTTT
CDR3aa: CSARDSSGNTIYF

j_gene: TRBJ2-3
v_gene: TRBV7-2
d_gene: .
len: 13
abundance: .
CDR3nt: TGTGCCAGCAGCCCTTCCGCGCTCCATACGCAGTATTTT
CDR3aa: CASSPSALHTQYF

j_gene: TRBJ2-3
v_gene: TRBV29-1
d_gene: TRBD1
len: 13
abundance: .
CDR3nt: TGCAGCGTCGGTCCAGGGGGCAGAGGATCGCAGTATTTT
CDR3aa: CSVGPGGRGSQYF

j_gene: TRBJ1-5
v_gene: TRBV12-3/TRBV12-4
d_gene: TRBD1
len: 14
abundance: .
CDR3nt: TGTGCCAGCAGTTTATGGACAGGGGATCAGCCCCAGCATTTT
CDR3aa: CASSLWTGDQPQHF

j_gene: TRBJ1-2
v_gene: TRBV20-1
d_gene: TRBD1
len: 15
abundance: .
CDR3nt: TGCAGTGCTGGGGACAGGCGGGGGAGTACTTATGGCTACACCTTC
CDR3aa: CSAGDRRGSTYGYTF

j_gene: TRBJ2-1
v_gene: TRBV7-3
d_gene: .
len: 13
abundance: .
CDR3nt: TGTGCCAGTCGTGAGAGCTCCTACAATGAGCAGTTCTTC
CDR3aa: CASRESSYNEQFF

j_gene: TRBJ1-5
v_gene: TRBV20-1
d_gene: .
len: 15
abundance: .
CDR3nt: TGCAGTGCCACGATAGGGACGGATAGCAATCAGCCCCAGCATTTT
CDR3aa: CSATIGTDSNQPQHF

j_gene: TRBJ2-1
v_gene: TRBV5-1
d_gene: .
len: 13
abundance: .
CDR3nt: TGCGCCAGCAGCTTCGGCCCCGTACGGCAGCAGTTCTTC
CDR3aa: CASSFGPVRQQFF

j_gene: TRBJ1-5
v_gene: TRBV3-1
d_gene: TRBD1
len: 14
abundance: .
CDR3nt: TGTGCCAGCAGCCAGGACAGGAGTTATGGGCCCCAGCATTTT
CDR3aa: CASSQDRSYGPQHF

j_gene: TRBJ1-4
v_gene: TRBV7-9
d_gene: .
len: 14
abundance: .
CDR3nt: TGTGCCAGCAGCAAACGGGACACTTTCGGGAAACTGTTTTTT
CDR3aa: CASSKRDTFGKLFF

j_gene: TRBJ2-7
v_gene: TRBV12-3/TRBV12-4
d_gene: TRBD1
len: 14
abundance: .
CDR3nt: TGTGCCAGCAGTTTACTGGACAGGCCCTACGAGCAGTACTTC
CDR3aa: CASSLLDRPYEQYF

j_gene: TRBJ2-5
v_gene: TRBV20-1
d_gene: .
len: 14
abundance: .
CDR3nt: TGCAGTGCTAGTTCGGTCTCAGCTGGGGGGACCCAGTACTTC
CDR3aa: CSASSVSAGGTQYF

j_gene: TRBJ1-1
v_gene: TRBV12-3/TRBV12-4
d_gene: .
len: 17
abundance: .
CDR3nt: TGTGCCAGCAGAAGAGGCAGCTGGCTATCAACTAACACTGAAGCTTTCTTT
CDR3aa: CASRRGSWLSTNTEAFF

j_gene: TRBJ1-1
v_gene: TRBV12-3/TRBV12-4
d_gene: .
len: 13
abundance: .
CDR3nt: TGTGCCAGCAGTTTCGCGAGGGGGACTGAAGCTTTCTTT
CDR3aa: CASSFARGTEAFF

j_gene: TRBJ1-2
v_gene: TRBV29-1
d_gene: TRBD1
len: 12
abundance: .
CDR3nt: TGCAGCGTTGAAAAGGGGGCGCGTGGCTACACCTTC
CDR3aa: CSVEKGARGYTF

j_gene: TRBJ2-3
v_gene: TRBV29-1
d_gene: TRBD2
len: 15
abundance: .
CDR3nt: TGCAGCGTTGGACTAGCGGGAGGGCCCTCTTTGACGCAGTATTTT
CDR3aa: CSVGLAGGPSLTQYF

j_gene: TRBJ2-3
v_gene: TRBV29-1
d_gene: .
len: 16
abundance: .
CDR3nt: TGCAGCGTTGAAGATCGGAGGGGAGATGGCACAGATACGCAGTATTTT
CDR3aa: CSVEDRRGDGTDTQYF

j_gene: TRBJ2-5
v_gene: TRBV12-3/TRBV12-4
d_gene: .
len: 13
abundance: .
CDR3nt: TGTGCCAGCAGCTCGCTCCAGTCGGAGACCCAGTACTTC
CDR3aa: CASSSLQSETQYF

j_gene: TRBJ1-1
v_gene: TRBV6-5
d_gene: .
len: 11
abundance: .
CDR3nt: TGTGCCACCCAGGTTAACACTGAAGCTTTCTTT
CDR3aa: CATQVNTEAFF

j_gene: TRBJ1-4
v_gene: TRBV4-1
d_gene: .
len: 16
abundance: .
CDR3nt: TGCGCCAGCAGCCTTCAATGGGAGGGTTTGGGTGAAAAACTGTTTTTT
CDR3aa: CASSLQWEGLGEKLFF

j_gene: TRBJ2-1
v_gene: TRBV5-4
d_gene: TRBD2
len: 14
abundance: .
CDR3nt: TGTGCCAGCAGCCTCGGGACTAGTCGCAATGAGCAGTTCTTC
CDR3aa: CASSLGTSRNEQFF

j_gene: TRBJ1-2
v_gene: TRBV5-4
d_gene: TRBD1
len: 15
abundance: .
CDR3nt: TGTGCCAGCAGCCCCGGGACAGGCTCTAACTATGGCTACACCTTC
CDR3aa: CASSPGTGSNYGYTF

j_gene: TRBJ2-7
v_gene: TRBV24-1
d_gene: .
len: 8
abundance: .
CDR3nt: TGTGCCACCTACGAGCAGTACTTC
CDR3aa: CATYEQYF

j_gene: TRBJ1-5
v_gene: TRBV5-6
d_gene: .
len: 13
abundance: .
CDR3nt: TGTGCCAGCAGCTTGCAGGGACGGCAGCCCCAGCATTTT
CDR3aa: CASSLQGRQPQHF